This T cell receptor (beta chain) appears in the sequencing data of a study of T cells in Graves' hyperthyroidism and ophthalmopathy (dated by TCRdb to between 2018 and 2021). Study-level background: Peripheral blood was sampled at the time of initial diagnosis, prior to any treatment. A discovery cohort of about a hundred patients, 43 with Graves' ophthalmopathy and under 60 with stable Graves' hyperthyroidism, was used to find distinguishing TCR V-J signatures. Prospective prediction of ophthalmopathy was tested in an independent validation cohort consisting of some 20 hyperthyroidism patients and about 17 patients who later progressed to ophthalmopathy. For training and testing, the 110 or so patients in the discovery cohort were randomly divided in a 7:3 ratio. In roughly six Graves' hyperthyroidism patients, the study also compared T-cell repertoires from thyroid tissue with T-cell repertoires from blood. After blood sampling, hyperthyroidism patients were treated with methimazole at a starting dose of 30 mg daily, and ophthalmopathy patients were treated with high-dose intravenous methylprednisolone. The paper describes TCR Vbeta CDR3 sequencing of 135 peripheral blood samples, made up of roughly 45 ophthalmopathy patients, approximately 76 hyperthyroidism patients and 17 progressor patients.

This clonotype was recorded many times. Its recognized antigen is unknown. The sample holds no much larger clone one base away, and base qualities are not on file. TCR beta CDR3 regions were amplified from RNA transcripts. A first-round RT-PCR of the TCR CDR3 used the HTBI primer set with the Qiagen OneStep RT-PCR kit. A second multiplex PCR round built the libraries, followed by size selection and purification. Paired-end sequencing of the libraries was performed with 100 bp reads on an Illumina HiSeq2000. Per the source publication's procedure: SOAPnuke was used to process the raw data, throwing out any read that contained adapters or uncalled bases, had a mean Phred below 15, or lacked an exact constant-primer or identifier match. High-quality paired reads were merged using COPE v1.2.5, and each unique nucleotide sequence was defined as a clonotype. MiTCR v1.1 was used to align the clonotypes against IMGT TRBV, TRBD and TRBJ reference segments. Only V-J combinations with frequency above 0.0001, covering 99.2% of repertoires, were analysed. The TCS score was defined as F50 (clonal expansion) divided by E x V (chaos), with BLOSUM62-based TCRdist calculated between CDR3 peptides within each V-J. Welch's t-statistics and random forest reduced around 550 V-J features to about 12, which were used in a naive Bayes classifier (R e1071). In TCRdb, the public reads were trimmed at Q25 with fastp and aligned with MiXCR, with productive beta chains retained. One record per CDR3 amino acid sequence lists the most common genes and DNA. The V and J calls and clone size are TCRdb's, not the authors'. This sample has approximately 600,000 distinct CDR3 sequences in its table, and around 15% of those were observed once. 3.8% of the sample lies in the top ten.

Results and caveats for the whole study, not just this receptor: A model built on a 13 V-J signature distinguished ophthalmopathy from stable hyperthyroidism, reaching roughly 88% sensitivity and about 81% specificity in cross-validation and 80%/75% in testing. Most expanded thyroid clonotypes (frequency above 0.001) were also found in blood, which suggests that blood repertoires may mirror thyroid immune responses. Sample size was not statistically predetermined, and blinding of investigators to group allocation was not performed. In validation, the model predicted progression to ophthalmopathy a median of approximately 6.6 months before onset, with over 60% sensitivity and just under 75% specificity.

A patient counted as having stable Graves' hyperthyroidism if no progression to ophthalmopathy occurred over 18 months of follow-up. The hyperthyroidism patients were between 18 and 65 years old and newly diagnosed, with a disease duration of less than 2 months. Patients with uncontrolled infections, other autoimmune diseases, pregnancy or lactation were excluded. Clinical symptoms, serum thyroxine and TRAb, thyroid ultrasound, and orbital computed tomography formed the basis for the diagnoses. PBMCs were separated from roughly 10 ml of fresh peripheral blood using Ficoll-Paque density gradient centrifugation. Total RNA was extracted using Trizol reagent, and RNA quality was assessed on an Agilent 2100 Bioanalyzer. The junction shows trimming of 8 bases on V and 10 bases on J, plus 12 bases between the germline ends. CDR1 and CDR2, looked up from the germline V gene, are SNHLY and FYNNEI. The CDR3 numbers 12 residues from cysteine through phenylalanine. The DNA shown is the 36-base CDR3, in frame from base 1.

Sequenced sample: blood. The rearranged chain carries TRBV2 and TRBJ1-6; TRBD1 is a weak D gene call, 5 bases matching. The sequence was obtained from a woman aged 25-40 years with Graves' hyperthyroidism. The base sequence is TGTGCCAGCTGTTTAGGGGTATCACCCCTCCACTTT. Protein translation: CASCLGVSPLHF.